This T cell receptor (beta chain) was sequenced in a study of early T cells in non-severe SARS-CoV-2 infection. Study-level background: It was bulk RNA from unsorted whole blood that was sequenced, and the chains were unpaired. Study-wide points: VDJdb-based annotation leaned toward anti-spike CD8 responses and missed private and CD4 specificities.

TCRdb called the 5' RACE reads again in MiXCR, with one record for every CDR3 protein. The sample lists about 69,000 distinct CDR3 sequences, roughly 13% occurring once. CDR1 and CDR2 (germline): MDHEN, SYDVKM. The CDR3 runs 12 residues. In regard to this clonotype: Its target is not known. At one end, the junction sequence differs from germline, possibly due to a read error.

This chain connects TRBV28 to TRBJ2-7; D remains unclear. The source of this sequence is an adult who was a healthcare worker with PCR-confirmed SARS-CoV-2 infection or an uninfected control (not recorded which). Sequencing used whole blood. CDR3 bases: TGTGCCAGCAGTTTACCAAGCTACGCGCAGTACTTC. It specifies CASSLPSYAQYF. The variable domain in full, with the rest retrieved from reference TRBV28 and TRBJ2-7, is DVKVTQSSRYLVKRTGEKVFLECVQDMDHENMFWYRQDPGLGLRLIYFSYDVKMKEKGDIPEGYSVSREKKERFSLILESASTNQTSMYLCASSLPSYAQYFGPGTRLTVT.